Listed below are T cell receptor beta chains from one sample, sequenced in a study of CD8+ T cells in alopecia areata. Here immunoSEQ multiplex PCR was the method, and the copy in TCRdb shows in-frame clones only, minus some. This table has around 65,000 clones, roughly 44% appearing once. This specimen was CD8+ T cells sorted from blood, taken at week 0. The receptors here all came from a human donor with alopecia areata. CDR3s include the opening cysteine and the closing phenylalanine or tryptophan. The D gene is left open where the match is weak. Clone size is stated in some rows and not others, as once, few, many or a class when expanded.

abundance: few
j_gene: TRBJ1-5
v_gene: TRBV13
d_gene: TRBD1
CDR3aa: CASSFGQGNQPQHF
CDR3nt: TGTGCCAGCAGCTTCGGACAGGGCAATCAGCCCCAGCATTTT

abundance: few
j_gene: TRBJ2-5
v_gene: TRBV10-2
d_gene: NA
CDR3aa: CASSESRFTQETQYF
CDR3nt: TGCGCCAGCAGTGAGTCAAGATTTACCCAAGAGACCCAGTACTTC

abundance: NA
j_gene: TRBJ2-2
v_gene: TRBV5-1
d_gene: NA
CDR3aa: CASSLRPGELFF
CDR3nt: TGCGCCAGCAGCTTGAGGCCCGGGGAGCTGTTTTTT

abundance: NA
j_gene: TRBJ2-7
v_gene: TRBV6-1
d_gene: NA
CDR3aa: CASSEVGRGDEQYF
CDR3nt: TGTGCCAGCAGTGAAGTGGGAAGGGGAGACGAGCAGTACTTC

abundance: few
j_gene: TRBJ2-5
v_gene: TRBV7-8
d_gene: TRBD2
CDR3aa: CASRGRAGETQYF
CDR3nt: TGTGCCAGCCGCGGGAGGGCCGGGGAGACCCAGTACTTC

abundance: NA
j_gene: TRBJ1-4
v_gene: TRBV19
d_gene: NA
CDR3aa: CASTPGTRRANEKLFF
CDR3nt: TGTGCCAGTACCCCGGGGACCCGAAGGGCTAATGAAAAACTGTTTTTT

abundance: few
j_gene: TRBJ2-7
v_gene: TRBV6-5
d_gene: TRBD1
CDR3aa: CASSYRDSSYEQYF
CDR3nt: TGTGCCAGCAGTTACCGGGACAGCTCCTACGAGCAGTACTTC

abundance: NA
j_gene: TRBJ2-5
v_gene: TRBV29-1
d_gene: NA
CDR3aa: CSVPPSYQETQYF
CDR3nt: TGCAGCGTTCCACCGTCTTACCAAGAGACCCAGTACTTC

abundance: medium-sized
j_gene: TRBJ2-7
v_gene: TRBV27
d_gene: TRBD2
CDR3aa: CASSARLAGAYEQYF
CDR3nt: TGTGCCAGCAGTGCGAGACTAGCGGGGGCCTACGAGCAGTACTTC

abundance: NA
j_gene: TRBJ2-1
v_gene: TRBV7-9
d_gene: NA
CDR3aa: CASSHPQGTVDEQFF
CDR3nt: TGTGCCAGCAGCCATCCACAGGGTACGGTAGATGAGCAGTTCTTC

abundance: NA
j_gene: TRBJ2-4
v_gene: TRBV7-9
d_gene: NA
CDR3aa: CASSSSLGSAKNIQYF
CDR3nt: TGTGCCAGCAGCTCCAGCTTGGGGAGCGCCAAAAACATTCAGTACTTC

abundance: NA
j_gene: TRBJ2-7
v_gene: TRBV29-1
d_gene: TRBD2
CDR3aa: CSVEWASGRYEQYF
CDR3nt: TGCAGCGTTGAATGGGCTAGCGGTCGCTACGAGCAGTACTTC

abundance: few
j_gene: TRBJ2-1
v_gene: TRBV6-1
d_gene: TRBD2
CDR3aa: CASRKSGTGYNEQFF
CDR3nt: TGTGCCAGCAGGAAGAGCGGGACGGGGTACAATGAGCAGTTCTTC

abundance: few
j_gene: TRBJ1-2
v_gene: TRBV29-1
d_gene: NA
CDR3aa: CSVVEAHGYTF
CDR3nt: TGCAGCGTTGTCGAGGCCCATGGCTACACCTTC

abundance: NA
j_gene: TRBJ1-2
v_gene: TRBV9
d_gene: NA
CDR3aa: CASSLGREGDGYTF
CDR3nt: TGTGCCAGCAGCTTAGGACGGGAGGGGGATGGCTACACCTTC

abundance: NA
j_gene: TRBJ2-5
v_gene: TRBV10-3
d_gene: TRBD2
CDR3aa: CAISGGEFQETQYF
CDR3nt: TGTGCCATCTCCGGGGGGGAATTCCAAGAGACCCAGTACTTC

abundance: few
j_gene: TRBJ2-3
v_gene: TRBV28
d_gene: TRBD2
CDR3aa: CASSPPLAGGILDTQYF
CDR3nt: TGTGCCAGCAGTCCCCCCCTAGCGGGAGGTATTTTGGATACGCAGTATTTT

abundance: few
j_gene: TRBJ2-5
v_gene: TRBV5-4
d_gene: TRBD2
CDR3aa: CASSLTAGVVETQYF
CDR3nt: TGTGCCAGCAGCTTAACAGCGGGAGTCGTGGAGACCCAGTACTTC

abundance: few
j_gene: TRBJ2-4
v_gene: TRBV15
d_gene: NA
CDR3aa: CATSRPGANIQYF
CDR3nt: TGTGCCACCAGCAGACCAGGGGCAAACATTCAGTACTTC

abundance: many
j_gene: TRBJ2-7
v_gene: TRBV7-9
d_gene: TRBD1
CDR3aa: CASSWTGEFYEQYF
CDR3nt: TGTGCCAGCAGCTGGACAGGGGAGTTTTACGAGCAGTACTTC

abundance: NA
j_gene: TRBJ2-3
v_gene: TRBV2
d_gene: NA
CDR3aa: CASSVGHRTDTQYF
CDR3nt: TGTGCCAGCAGTGTTGGGCACCGCACAGATACGCAGTATTTT

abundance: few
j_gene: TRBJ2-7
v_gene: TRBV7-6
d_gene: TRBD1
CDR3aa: CASSLNPGQTYEQYF
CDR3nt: TGTGCCAGCAGCCTAAACCCGGGACAGACCTACGAGCAGTACTTC

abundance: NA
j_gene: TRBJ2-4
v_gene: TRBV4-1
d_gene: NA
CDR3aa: CAARQENIQYF
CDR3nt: TGCGCGGCCCGACAGGAAAACATTCAGTACTTC

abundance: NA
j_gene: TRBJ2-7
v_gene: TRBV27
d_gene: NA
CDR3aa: CASSEGLEQYF
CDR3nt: TGTGCCAGCAGCGAAGGGCTCGAGCAGTACTTC

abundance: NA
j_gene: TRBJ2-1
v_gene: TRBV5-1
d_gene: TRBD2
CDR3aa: CASSSFTSGRALNEQFF
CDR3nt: TGCGCCAGCAGCTCTTTTACTAGCGGGAGGGCCCTCAATGAGCAGTTCTTC

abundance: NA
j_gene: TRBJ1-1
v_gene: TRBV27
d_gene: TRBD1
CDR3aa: CASSLSSGTVNTEAFF
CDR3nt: TGTGCCAGCAGTTTATCATCCGGGACAGTCAACACTGAAGCTTTCTTT

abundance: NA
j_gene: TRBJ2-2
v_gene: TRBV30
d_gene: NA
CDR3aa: CAWNQNTGELFF
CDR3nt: TGTGCCTGGAATCAGAACACCGGGGAGCTGTTTTTT

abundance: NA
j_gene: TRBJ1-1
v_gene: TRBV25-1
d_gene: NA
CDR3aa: CASKEGLNTEAFF
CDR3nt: TGTGCCAGCAAGGAGGGGTTGAACACTGAAGCTTTCTTT

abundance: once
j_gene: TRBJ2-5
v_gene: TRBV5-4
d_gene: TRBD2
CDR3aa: CASSLVVAGGTPETQYF
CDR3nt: TGTGCCAGCAGCTTGGTGGTAGCGGGAGGTACACCAGAGACCCAGTACTTC

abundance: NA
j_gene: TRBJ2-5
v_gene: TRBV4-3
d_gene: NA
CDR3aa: CASSQDSGEETQYF
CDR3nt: TGCGCCAGCAGCCAAGACTCAGGGGAAGAGACCCAGTACTTC

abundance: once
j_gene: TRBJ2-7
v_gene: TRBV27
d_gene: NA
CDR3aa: CASSISRVHEQYF
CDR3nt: TGTGCCAGCAGTATATCCAGGGTTCACGAGCAGTACTTC

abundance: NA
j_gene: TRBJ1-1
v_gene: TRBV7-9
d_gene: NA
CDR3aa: CASSPDPANEAFF
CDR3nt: TGTGCCAGCAGCCCTGACCCCGCGAATGAAGCTTTCTTT

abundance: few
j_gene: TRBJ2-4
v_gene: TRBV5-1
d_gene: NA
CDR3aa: CASSLGLAKNIQYF
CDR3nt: TGCGCCAGCAGCTTGGGACTAGCCAAAAACATTCAGTACTTC

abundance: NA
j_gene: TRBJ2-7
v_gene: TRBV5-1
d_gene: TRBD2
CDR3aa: CASSLSGTSGIYEQYF
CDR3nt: TGCGCCAGCAGCTTATCGGGAACTAGCGGGATTTACGAGCAGTACTTC

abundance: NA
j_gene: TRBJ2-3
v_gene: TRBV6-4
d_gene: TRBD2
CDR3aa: CASSEWTSDTDTQYF
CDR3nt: TGTGCCAGCAGTGAGTGGACTAGCGACACAGATACGCAGTATTTT

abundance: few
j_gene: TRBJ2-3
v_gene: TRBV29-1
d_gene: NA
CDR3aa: CSAGGTAFDTQYF
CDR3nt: TGCAGCGCCGGAGGGACAGCCTTTGATACGCAGTATTTT

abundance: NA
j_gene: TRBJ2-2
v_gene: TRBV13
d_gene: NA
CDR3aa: CASSLITGELFF
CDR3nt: TGTGCCAGCAGCTTAATCACCGGGGAGCTGTTTTTT

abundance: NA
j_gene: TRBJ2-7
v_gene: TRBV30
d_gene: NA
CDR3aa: CAWSPTSRHEQYF
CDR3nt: TGTGCCTGGAGTCCCACTAGCCGCCACGAGCAGTACTTC

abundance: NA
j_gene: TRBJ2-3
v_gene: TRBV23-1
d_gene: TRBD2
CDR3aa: CASRGTSGSSGDTQYF
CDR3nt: TGCGCCAGCAGGGGGACTAGCGGGAGCTCCGGGGATACGCAGTATTTT

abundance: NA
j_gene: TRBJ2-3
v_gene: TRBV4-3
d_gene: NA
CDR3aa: CASSQGRAPVHAQYF
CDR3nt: TGCGCCAGCAGCCAAGGGCGGGCCCCCGTGCACGCGCAGTATTTT

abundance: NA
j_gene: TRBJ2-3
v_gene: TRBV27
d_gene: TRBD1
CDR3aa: CASSLSNRGSTDTQYF
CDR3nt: TGTGCCAGCAGTTTATCGAACAGGGGTAGCACAGATACGCAGTATTTT

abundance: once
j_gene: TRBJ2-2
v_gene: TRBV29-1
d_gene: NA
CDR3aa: CSVEEGAHTGELFF
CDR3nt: TGCAGCGTTGAAGAGGGGGCCCACACCGGGGAGCTGTTTTTT

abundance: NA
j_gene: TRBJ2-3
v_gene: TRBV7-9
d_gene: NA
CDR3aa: CASSIPASSGTDTQYF
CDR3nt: TGTGCCAGCAGCATCCCGGCTAGCTCTGGTACAGATACGCAGTATTTT